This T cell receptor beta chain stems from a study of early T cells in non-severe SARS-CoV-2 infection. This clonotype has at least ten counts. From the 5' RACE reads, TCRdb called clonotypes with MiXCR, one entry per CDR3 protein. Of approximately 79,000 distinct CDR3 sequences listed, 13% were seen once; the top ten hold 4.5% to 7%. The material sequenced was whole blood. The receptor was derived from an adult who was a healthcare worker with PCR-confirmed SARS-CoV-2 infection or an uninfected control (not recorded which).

CDR3 DNA sequence: TGTGCCAGCAGCTTAGGAGGGGGGCCTGCCGTGCAGTTCTTC. Protein sequence: CASSLGGGPAVQFF. The J gene is TRBJ2-1, the V gene TRBV11-3; D is tentatively TRBD1 or TRBD2 (6 bases each). The CDR3 runs to 14 residues. In germline, CDR1 is SGHNT, CDR2 YENEEA. Trimming pared 1 base from V and 12 bases from J, leaving 16 bases between.